This is a list of T cell receptor beta chains from one sample in a study of vaccination effects on CD4 cells after COVID-19. No cognate antigen is known for these TCRs. This table comes from immunoSEQ multiplex PCR, and its TCRdb copy is limited to in-frame clones, with some not included. The sample lists some 30,000 clones; under 85% were seen once. Sequenced here: CD4+ T cells from PBMCs cultured with a peptide pool, sampled before COVID-19 vaccination. The receptor set was obtained from a human donor who had a prior SARS-CoV-2 infection. CDR3s include the opening cysteine and the closing phenylalanine or tryptophan. Fields, in order: J gene, D gene, V gene, clone size, CDR3 DNA, CDR3 protein. The D gene is left open where the match is weak. A clone size is listed for some rows: how often the clone was seen (once, few, many), or a class if it is expanded.

>TRBJ1-5|NA|TRBV3-1/TRBV3-2|few
TGTGCCAGCAGCCATGCCCCGGTGAATCAGCCCCAGCATTTT
CASSHAPVNQPQHF
>TRBJ2-5|NA|TRBV13|NA
TGTGCCAGCAGTGGCAGCCAAGAGACCCAGTACTTC
CASSGSQETQYF
>TRBJ1-1|TRBD1|TRBV6-5|once
TGTGCCAGCACCCAGGACAGGGTAGTATTGGGGGCTTTCTTT
CASTQDRVVLGAFF
>TRBJ2-7|TRBD2|TRBV7-8|NA
TGTGCCAGCAGCTTACTCGGGGGTAGCGGGAGCTACGAGCAGTACTTC
CASSLLGGSGSYEQYF
>TRBJ2-5|TRBD2|TRBV5-1|NA
TGCGCCAGCAGCTTGGGTGGCGGGGGGGCGTCAGAGACCCAGTACTTC
CASSLGGGGASETQYF
>TRBJ2-3|NA|TRBV12-3/TRBV12-4|NA
TGTGCCAGCAGTTTAGCTAGCATAGATACGCAGTATTTT
CASSLASIDTQYF
>TRBJ2-7|NA|TRBV15|NA
TGTGCCACCAGCAGAGGGCCTAGAATGCCCGAGCAGTACTTC
CATSRGPRMPEQYF
>TRBJ2-1|NA|TRBV10-3|once
TGTGCCATCAGTAGACTGGAGACTAACAATGAGCAGTTCTTC
CAISRLETNNEQFF
>TRBJ2-7|NA|TRBV23-1|few
TGCGCCAGCAGTCAATCGGTAGGGTCCTACGAGCAGTACTTC
CASSQSVGSYEQYF
>TRBJ1-1|TRBD1|TRBV7-9|NA
TGTGCCAGCAGCATGAGACAGGGCCCCCTTTACACTGAAGCTTTCTTT
CASSMRQGPLYTEAFF
>TRBJ1-1|NA|TRBV7-2|NA
TGTGCCAGCAGCTTAGTGTCGGCCAGGGCAACTGAAGCTTTCTTT
CASSLVSARATEAFF
>TRBJ1-5|NA|TRBV6-7|NA
TGTGCCAGCAGTTACATCATCGCAGGGGAGATTCGCAATCAGCCCCAGCATTTT
CASSYIIAGEIRNQPQHF
>TRBJ1-6|NA|TRBV30|NA
TGTGCCTGGAGTCCCTGGTCACTTTCACCCCTCCACTTT
CAWSPWSLSPLHF
>TRBJ1-2|NA|TRBV2|few
TGTGCCAGCAGTGTCGGTAACTATGGCTACACCTTC
CASSVGNYGYTF
>TRBJ2-6|NA|TRBV11-2|NA
TGTGCCAGCAGCTTAGCCCTATCTGGGGCCAACGTCCTGACTTTC
CASSLALSGANVLTF
>TRBJ2-1|TRBD2|TRBV2|NA
TGTGCCAGCAGCCTCGCGGGGGATTTGGGGCTAGATGAGCAGTTCTTC
CASSLAGDLGLDEQFF
>TRBJ1-6|NA|TRBV7-9|few
TGTGCCAGCAGCTTTCTTACCCTAAGGTCACCCCTCCACTTT
CASSFLTLRSPLHF
>TRBJ2-7|NA|TRBV14|NA
TGTGCCAGCAGCCAAGTTCTGTTTGGCGAGCAGTACTTC
CASSQVLFGEQYF
>TRBJ2-7|TRBD1|TRBV2|few
TGTGCCAGCGGTGGGGACAGCTCCTACGAGCAGTACTTC
CASGGDSSYEQYF
>TRBJ1-2|TRBD1|TRBV5-5|NA
TGTGCCAGCAGCTTAACCCGGGACAGGGGAGTGCGCTATGGCTACACCTTC
CASSLTRDRGVRYGYTF
>TRBJ2-3|TRBD2|TRBV27|NA
TGTGCCAGCAGTCCAGCGGGGGATAGAACAGATACGCAGTATTTT
CASSPAGDRTDTQYF
>TRBJ1-3|NA|TRBV18|NA
TGTGCCAGCTCACCAAGCATGGGGGGATCTGGAAACACCATATATTTT
CASSPSMGGSGNTIYF
>TRBJ1-5|TRBD1|TRBV18|NA
TGTGCCAGCTCCCCCACAGGGGGCTGGGGCAATCAGCCCCAGCATTTT
CASSPTGGWGNQPQHF
>TRBJ2-2|NA|TRBV5-4|NA
TGTGCCAGCAGCCCTGTGCAGGAGAACACCGGGGAGCTGTTTTTT
CASSPVQENTGELFF
>TRBJ2-3|NA|TRBV10-3|NA
TGTGCCATCAGTGACTACCCAAACACAGATACGCAGTATTTT
CAISDYPNTDTQYF
>TRBJ1-2|TRBD1|TRBV10-3|NA
TGTGCCATCAGTGGCACAGGGGAAGCGGGCTATGGCTACACCTTC
CAISGTGEAGYGYTF
>TRBJ2-3|TRBD1|TRBV5-4|NA
TGTGCCAGCAGCTTCCCTACAGGGGCTGCAGATACGCAGTATTTT
CASSFPTGAADTQYF
>TRBJ2-2|NA|TRBV7-2|NA
TGTGCCAGCAGCTTTTCGTTCGCCGGGGAGCTGTTTTTT
CASSFSFAGELFF
>TRBJ1-1|TRBD1|TRBV18|NA
TGTGCCAGCTCACCTATGGGACAGGGGCTATCTGTTAACACTGAAGCTTTCTTT
CASSPMGQGLSVNTEAFF
>TRBJ2-7|TRBD2|TRBV9|NA
TGTGCCAGCAGCCGCAGCGTTGGGGGGGACGGTATGGAGCAGTACTTC
CASSRSVGGDGMEQYF
>TRBJ2-5|TRBD2|TRBV15|once
TGTGCCACCAGCGGAAAGACTAGCGGGGTAGAGACCCAGTACTTC
CATSGKTSGVETQYF
>TRBJ2-2|NA|TRBV23-1|once
TGCGCCAGCAGTCAATCGTTCCGACACCCTAACACCGGGGAGCTGTTTTTT
CASSQSFRHPNTGELFF
>TRBJ2-7|TRBD1|TRBV6-5|NA
TGTGCCAGCAAGGACAGGGGCGACTCCTACGAGCAGTACTTC
CASKDRGDSYEQYF
>TRBJ2-1|TRBD2|TRBV7-2|once
TGTGCCAGCAGCCCCTACGGGACTAGCGGGTTCGATGAGCAGTTCTTC
CASSPYGTSGFDEQFF
>TRBJ2-7|TRBD1|TRBV10-3|once
TGTGCCATCAGTAAACACCGGGACAGGGTCGACGAGCAGTACTTC
CAISKHRDRVDEQYF
>TRBJ1-5|NA|TRBV7-8|NA
TGTGCCAGCAGCTTAAAATTCGACAGTAGCAATCAGCCCCAGCATTTT
CASSLKFDSSNQPQHF
>TRBJ2-3|NA|TRBV10-3|NA
TGTGCCATCGCCGCGGGGCCTGGGGATACGCAGTATTTT
CAIAAGPGDTQYF
>TRBJ1-5|NA|TRBV19|few
TGTGCCAGTAGTATGGACATCAATCAGCCCCAGCATTTT
CASSMDINQPQHF
>TRBJ1-1|NA|TRBV11-2|few
TGTGCCAGCAGCTTACAAGGTCCCACTGAAGCTTTCTTT
CASSLQGPTEAFF